Following are 8 T cell receptor beta chains from one sample sequenced in a study of T-cell reconstitution after alpha-beta-depleted transplantation in children. Preparing the TCRbeta library involved the use of unique molecular identifiers. One entry per CDR3 protein results from TCRdb running MiXCR on the PCR reads. Of under 300,000 distinct CDR3 sequences in the sample, 11% are singletons; the top ten hold 23%. The sample in question was peripheral blood, obtained 180 days after TCRalphabeta/CD19-depleted stem cell transplant. The receptor source for this set is a male patient between 2 and 15 years old who had a stem cell transplant for chronic granulomatous disease, so the T cells may come from the graft donor.

This clonotype showed up many times. The chain joins TRBV20-1 to TRBJ2-3; D is unclear. CDR1 is DFQATT, CDR2 SNEGSKA, per germline (reference sequence). The CDR3 is made up of 14 amino acids. V was pared by 1 base and J by 1 base, with 9 bases between. The CDR3: CSARGQSGTDTQYF. The CDR3 DNA follows: TGCAGTGCTAGAGGACAATCGGGCACAGATACGCAGTATTTT.

This clonotype was recorded many times. The chain carries TRBV20-1 and TRBJ2-1; no reliable D call. The V and J ends lost 3 bases and 6 bases respectively, with 9 bases between them. CDR1 is DFQATT, CDR2 SNEGSKA, per germline (reference sequence). The CDR3 is 12 residues long. The CDR3 DNA reads TGCAGTGCTAGTCGTGCGTTCAATGAGCAGTTCTTC. Protein: CSASRAFNEQFF.

Many counts were recorded for this clonotype. This chain joins TRBV5-1 and TRBJ1-3; possibly TRBD1 for D (5 bases). Trimming stripped 4 bases from V and 2 bases from J, with 16 bases between. Germline V lookup: CDR1 SGHRS, CDR2 YFSETQ. The CDR3 is 16 residues long. CDR3 region: CASSPDPGTAGNTIYF. The CDR3 DNA follows: TGCGCCAGCAGCCCGGACCCAGGGACGGCTGGAAACACCATATATTTT.

This clonotype has ten or more counts. The CDR3 loop reads CASSQEGPGLGDEQFF. CDR3 sequence (DNA): TGTGCCAGCAGCCAAGAAGGACCAGGGTTGGGGGATGAGCAGTTCTTC. V is TRBV3-1 and J is TRBJ2-1; D tentatively fits TRBD1 or TRBD2 (5 bases each). The germline V gene encodes CDR1 LGHDT and CDR2 YNNKEL (reference sequence). The CDR3 is made up of 16 amino acids. Trimming shortened V by 0 bases and J by 8 bases, and 17 bases separated the two germline ends.

This clonotype was found a few times. The chain carries TRBV5-5 and TRBJ2-4, with 8 bases fitting TRBD2. V lost 0 bases to trimming and J lost 3 bases; unmatched junction nucleotides: 5. Germline V gene sequence: CDR1 SGHKS, CDR2 YYEKEE (reference sequence). The CDR3 extends over 16 amino acids. The CDR3 DNA follows: TGTGCCAGCAGCTTGGTGGCGGGGGGCCTCAAAAACATTCAGTACTTC. Amino acid sequence: CASSLVAGGLKNIQYF.

This clonotype has a count of ten or more. The chain has TRBV10-2 and TRBJ2-7, with 9 bases matching TRBD1. V trimming: 3 bases; J trimming: 2 bases; junction bases outside the gene matches: 8. CDR1 is WSHSY, CDR2 SAAADI, per germline. The CDR3 is 16 residues long. DNA of the CDR3: TGCGCCAGCAGTGACCTCCGGGACAGGGCTACCTACGAGCAGTACTTC. Amino acids: CASSDLRDRATYEQYF.

The rearrangement joins TRBV6-5 to TRBJ2-7; 14 positions agree with TRBD2. The CDR3 loop spans 15 amino acids. Germline values: CDR1 MNHEY, CDR2 SVGAGI. V shed 4 bases, J shed 7 bases, and the junction held 6 bases outside the gene matches. CDR3 residues: CASSSRLAGGGEQYF. Here the CDR3 DNA reads TGTGCCAGCAGTTCCAGACTAGCGGGAGGGGGGGAGCAGTACTTC.

This clonotype has a count of ten or more. This chain joins TRBV4-1 and TRBJ1-5; TRBD1 agrees at 8 bases. V lost 3 bases, J lost 3 bases, and 10 bases stayed unmatched. Germline values: CDR1 MGHRA, CDR2 YSYEKL. The CDR3 length is 17 residues. CDR3 protein: CASSHFPGGWDNQPQHF. The CDR3 DNA reads as TGCGCCAGCAGCCACTTTCCAGGGGGCTGGGACAATCAGCCCCAGCATTTT.